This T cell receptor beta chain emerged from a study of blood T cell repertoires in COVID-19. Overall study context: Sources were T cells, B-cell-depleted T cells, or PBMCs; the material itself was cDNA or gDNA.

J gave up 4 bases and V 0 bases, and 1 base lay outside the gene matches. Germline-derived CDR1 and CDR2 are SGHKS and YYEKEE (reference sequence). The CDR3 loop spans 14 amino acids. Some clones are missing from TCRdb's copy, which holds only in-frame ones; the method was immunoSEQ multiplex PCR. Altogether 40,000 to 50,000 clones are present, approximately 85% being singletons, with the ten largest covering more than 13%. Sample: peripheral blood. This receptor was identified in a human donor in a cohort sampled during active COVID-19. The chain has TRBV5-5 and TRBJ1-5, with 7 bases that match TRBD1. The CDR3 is CASSLAGQNQPQHF. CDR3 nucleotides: TGTGCCAGCAGCTTGGCGGGACAGAATCAGCCCCAGCATTTT.